This note documents a single T cell receptor beta chain sequence. A junction end diverges from the germline sequence, so it may reflect a read error. PCR involved 60 Vbeta and 13 Jbeta primers. TCRdb keeps only in-frame clones here, not all; method: immunoSEQ multiplex PCR. The sample has 150,000 to 200,000 clones, approximately 73% seen once. These data originate in a study of cytomegalovirus exposure and HLA in healthy donors. This CDR3 has 16 residues. Germline values: CDR1 LNHDA, CDR2 SQIVND (reference sequence). The sequenced material came from PBMCs. The clonotype was recovered from a woman aged 25 to 39 in good health and CMV-seropositive. The chain links TRBV19 to TRBJ2-4, with 7 bases that match TRBD2. The CDR3 DNA is TGTGCCAGTAGCCGCACGGGAGGCCGAGCCAAAAACAGTCAGTACTTC. Amino acid sequence: CASSRTGGRAKNSQYF. The complete variable domain, with remaining parts taken from reference TRBV19 and TRBJ2-4, reads DGGITQSPKYLFRKEGQNVTLSCEQNLNHDAMYWYRQDPGQGLRLIYYSQIVNDFQKGDIAEGYSVSREKKESFPLTVTSAQKNPTAFYLCASSRTGGRAKNSQYFGAGTRLSVL.